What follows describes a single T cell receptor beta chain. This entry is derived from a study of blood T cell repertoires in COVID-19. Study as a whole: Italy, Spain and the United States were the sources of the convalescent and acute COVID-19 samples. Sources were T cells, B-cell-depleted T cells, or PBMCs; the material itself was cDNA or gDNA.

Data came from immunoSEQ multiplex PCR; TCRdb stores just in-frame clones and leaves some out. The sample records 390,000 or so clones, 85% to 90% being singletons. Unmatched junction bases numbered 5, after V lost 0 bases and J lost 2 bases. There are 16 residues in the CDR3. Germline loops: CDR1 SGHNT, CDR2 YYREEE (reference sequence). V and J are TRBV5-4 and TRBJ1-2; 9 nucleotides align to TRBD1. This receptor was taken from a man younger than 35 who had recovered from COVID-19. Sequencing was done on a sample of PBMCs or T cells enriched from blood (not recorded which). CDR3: CASSLGRGTGNYGYTF. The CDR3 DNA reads TGTGCCAGCAGCTTGGGGCGGGGGACAGGGAACTATGGCTACACCTTC. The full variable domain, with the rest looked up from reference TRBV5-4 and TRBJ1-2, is ETGVTQSPTHLIKTRGQQVTLRCSSQSGHNTVSWYQQALGQGPQFIFQYYREEENGRGNFPPRFSGLQFPNYSSELNVNALELDDSALYLCASSLGRGTGNYGYTFGSGTRLTVV.